What follows are 30 T cell receptor beta chains derived from one specimen sequenced in a study of blood T cell repertoires in COVID-19. Profiled with immunoSEQ multiplex PCR; TCRdb holds only in-frame clones, not every one. The repertoire holds around 300,000 clones, with approximately 90% as singletons. The source material was peripheral blood. The source is a woman aged 25-40 years with COVID-19, enrolled during active disease.

The chain has TRBV13 and TRBJ2-5; 8 nucleotides align to TRBD2. Trimming removed 0 bases from V and 2 bases from J; junction bases left unmatched: 2. This CDR3 is 15 amino acids long. Germline V gene sequence: CDR1 PRHDT, CDR2 FYEKMQ (reference sequence). DNA for the CDR3: TGTGCCAGCAGCTTAGGTGCTAGCGGGCAAGAGACCCAGTACTTC. This translates into CASSLGASGQETQYF.

This clone was recorded only once. The rearrangement uses TRBV19 and TRBJ1-2, with 9 bases that match TRBD1. V lost 4 bases and J lost 7; bases outside the gene matches: 7. Per the germline V gene, CDR1 is LNHDA and CDR2 is SQIVND (reference sequence). The CDR3 is made up of 14 amino acids. As DNA, the CDR3 is TGTGCCAGTAGTACGAGGGACAGGGTCTCTGGCTACACCTTC. Its translation is CASSTRDRVSGYTF.

V gene TRBV7-9 combines with J gene TRBJ1-1; D not certain. The CDR3 is 15 residues long. Deletions cut 8 bases from V and 4 bases from J, with 20 bases between. CDR1 and CDR2 (germline): SEHNR, FQNEAQ (reference sequence). CDR3 in amino acids: CASGDARPGSTEAFF. In DNA, the CDR3 is TGTGCCAGCGGTGACGCGCGCCCCGGGAGCACTGAAGCTTTCTTT.

The sample holds a few counts of this clone. The V call is TRBV19, the J call TRBJ2-7, with TRBD2 matching 9 bases. Germline loops: CDR1 LNHDA, CDR2 SQIVND (reference sequence). The trim removed 9 bases at V and 6 bases at J, leaving 9 bases unmatched. The CDR3 loop spans 13 amino acids. In DNA form, the CDR3 reads TGTGCCAGCTCTAGCGGGATAGGGCGCGAGCAGTACTTC. Its translation: CASSSGIGREQYF.

Here the CDR3 reads CASRRDREGAEQFF. In DNA, the CDR3 is TGTGCCAGCCGCCGGGACAGGGAGGGGGCTGAGCAGTTCTTC. The chain carries TRBV7-2 and TRBJ2-1; 9 bases align to TRBD1. J lost 9 bases, V lost 8 bases, and 11 bases had no gene match. CDR1 is SGHTA, CDR2 FQGNSA, per germline. The CDR3 is made up of 14 amino acids.

This chain connects TRBV7-8 to TRBJ1-5; D is unclear. This CDR3 is built from 16 residues. Germline V gene lookup returns CDR1 SGHVS and CDR2 FQNEAQ. Deletions cut 2 bases from V and 5 bases from J, with 16 bases between. CDR3 residues: CASSLSDTIPHQPQHF. In DNA form, the CDR3 reads TGTGCCAGCAGCTTATCAGACACAATCCCTCATCAGCCCCAGCATTTT.

The gene calls are TRBV30 and TRBJ1-1, with unresolved D. Looked up from germline, CDR1 is GTSNPN and CDR2 is SVGIG (reference sequence). Trimming cost V 0 bases and J 3 bases, with 11 bases left between them. This CDR3 is 14 amino acids long. In DNA, the CDR3 is TGTGCCTGGAGTGTAGGAGGGCGGGACACTGAAGCTTTCTTT. Translation: CAWSVGGRDTEAFF.

The rearrangement links TRBV5-1 to TRBJ1-2, with 10 nucleotides matching TRBD1. Germline CDR1 SGHRS, CDR2 YFSETQ. CDR3 length: 13 residues. J lost 8 bases, V lost 7 bases, and 8 bases had no gene match. This chain's CDR3 is CASDGTGDGGYTF. The CDR3 nucleotides read TGCGCCAGCGACGGGACAGGGGACGGCGGCTACACCTTC.

The chain recombines TRBV2 with TRBJ1-4; D is unclear. The CDR3 loop spans 13 amino acids. Trimming shortened V by 6 bases and J by 7 bases, and 12 bases separated the two germline ends. Germline CDR1 is SNHLY and CDR2 is FYNNEI. For the CDR3, the DNA is TGTGCCAGCAGGGGTACAGTCTTTGAAAAACTGTTTTTT. Residues: CASRGTVFEKLFF.

Remarks on this clone: The same CDR3 also results from other DNA sequences found in this sample. The chain combines TRBV7-9 with TRBJ2-7; D possibly corresponds to TRBD1 (6 bases). The ends were cut back, 5 bases at V and 5 bases at J, with 10 bases in the middle. This CDR3 contains 12 residues. Germline values: CDR1 SEHNR, CDR2 FQNEAQ (reference sequence). The CDR3 protein is CASSPDRDEQYF. The CDR3 DNA sequence: TGTGCCAGCAGCCCGGACAGAGACGAGCAGTACTTC.

V is TRBV12-3 or TRBV12-4 and J is TRBJ2-7; possibly TRBD2 for D (6 bases). The CDR3 is 11 residues long. Trimming took off 8 bases at V and 5 bases at J, with 10 bases between the two ends. DNA for the CDR3: TGTGCCAGCGGAGGAGGGAACGAGCAGTACTTC. This sequence encodes CASGGGNEQYF.

The CDR3 here is CASNSGNNSPLHF. DNA for the CDR3: TGTGCCAGCAACTCGGGGAATAATTCACCCCTCCACTTT. V usage is TRBV7-9 and J usage is TRBJ1-6; no definite D call. CDR1 is SEHNR, CDR2 FQNEAQ, per germline (reference sequence). V shed 7 bases and J shed 5 bases, with 9 bases lying between them. The CDR3 is made up of 13 amino acids.

The chain recombines TRBV7-3 with TRBJ2-1; 13 bases fit TRBD2. V was pared by 5 bases and J by 8 bases, with 6 bases of the junction left unmatched. Per the germline V gene, CDR1 is SGHTA and CDR2 is FQGTGA. The CDR3 runs to 15 residues. The CDR3 nucleotides read TGTGCCAGCAGCCAAGGACTAGCGGGAGTCGATGAGCAGTTCTTC. As protein: CASSQGLAGVDEQFF.

This chain joins TRBV5-1 and TRBJ1-4; TRBD1 agrees at 12 bases. V gave up 0 bases and J gave up 8 bases; unmatched junction bases: 5. This CDR3 has 16 amino acids. Germline assignment: CDR1 SGHRS and CDR2 YFSETQ. The CDR3 DNA follows: TGCGCCAGCAGCTTGGCCGGGACAGGGGGCTCGGAAAAACTGTTTTTT. This translates into CASSLAGTGGSEKLFF.

The chain employs TRBV11-1 and TRBJ2-7, with TRBD2 matching over 12 bases. Germline V gene lookup returns CDR1 SGHAT and CDR2 FQDESV (reference sequence). The ends lost 5 bases at V and 5 bases at J; junction bases unmatched: 4. The CDR3 sequence is 14 residues long. The CDR3 bases are TGTGCCAGCAGCGCTAGCGGGAGGGCCGACGAGCAGTACTTC. This translates into CASSASGRADEQYF.

J is TRBJ1-5 and V is TRBV27; a possible D gene is TRBD1 (5 bases). Germline lookup yields CDR1 MNHEY and CDR2 SMNVEV (reference sequence). The V gene lost 1 base and the J gene lost 4 bases, with 11 bases spanning the gap. This CDR3 is built from 15 residues. The CDR3 DNA reads TGTGCCAGCAGTTTATTCCTTGGGGCTAATCAGCCCCAGCATTTT. Translation gives CASSLFLGANQPQHF.

This chain connects TRBV5-1 to TRBJ2-7, with 7 bases fitting TRBD1. The germline CDR1 and CDR2 sequences are SGHRS and YFSETQ. The CDR3 is 14 residues long. Trimming took 4 bases from V and 3 from J; bases not matched to a gene: 7. In DNA, the CDR3 is TGCGCCAGCAGCCCAAAGGACAGGCTCTACGAGCAGTACTTC. It encodes CASSPKDRLYEQYF. Looking up the rest from reference TRBV5-1 and TRBJ2-7 gives the full variable domain: KAGVTQTPRYLIKTRGQQVTLSCSPISGHRSVSWYQQTPGQGLQFLFEYFSETQRNKGNFPGRFSGRQFSNSRSEMNVSTLELGDSALYLCASSPKDRLYEQYFGPGTRLTVT.

The V call is TRBV10-3, the J call TRBJ1-4; D gene uncertain. V gave up 2 bases and J gave up 0 bases, with 7 bases separating them. Germline CDR1 reads ENHRY; CDR2 reads SYGVKD. The CDR3 loop spans 15 amino acids. CDR3 DNA: TGTGCCATCAGTGAGGAGATATCAACTAATGAAAAACTGTTTTTT. This codes for CAISEEISTNEKLFF.

The chain uses TRBV5-1 and TRBJ2-2; D is unresolved. Trimming cost V 0 bases and J 0 bases, with 9 bases left between them. Germline CDR1 and CDR2: SGHRS and YFSETQ. This CDR3 has 16 residues. The DNA of the CDR3 is TGCGCCAGCAGCTTGGTATTACAGTCGAACACCGGGGAGCTGTTTTTT. Translated, it gives CASSLVLQSNTGELFF.

The chain employs TRBV3-1 (or the pseudogene TRBV3-2) and TRBJ2-2; 14 bases match TRBD2. V lost 3 bases to trimming and J lost 1 base; unmatched junction nucleotides: 1. Germline loops: CDR1 LGHDT, CDR2 YNNKEL (reference sequence). The length of the CDR3 is 17 residues. The DNA of the CDR3 is TGTGCCAGCAGCCAGACTAGCGGGAGGGTGAACACCGGGGAGCTGTTTTTT. Protein: CASSQTSGRVNTGELFF.

The chain couples TRBV6-5 to TRBJ1-3; 9 positions agree with TRBD1. The length of the CDR3 is 15 residues. Germline V gene data show CDR1 as MNHEY and CDR2 as SVGAGI. V was clipped by 5 bases and J by 2 bases; unmatched bases: 4. This CDR3 is CASSRDREAGNTIYF. CDR3 nucleotides: TGTGCCAGCAGTCGGGACAGGGAGGCTGGAAACACCATATATTTT.

V is TRBV9 and J is TRBJ2-1, with TRBD2 as a possible D gene (6 bases). The CDR3 loop spans 13 amino acids. Trimming removed 4 bases from V and 8 bases from J, with 13 bases in between. From germline, CDR1 is SGDLS and CDR2 YYNGEE. The CDR3 reads CASSPGSGDEQFF. As DNA, the CDR3 is TGTGCCAGCAGCCCCGGGAGCGGCGATGAGCAGTTCTTC.

The chain carries TRBV7-9 and TRBJ2-7; 7 bases agree with TRBD1. The V segment lost 5 bases and the J segment 3 bases; nucleotides outside the gene matches: 10. There are 15 residues in the CDR3. CDR1 is SEHNR, CDR2 FQNEAQ, per germline (reference sequence). CDR3 sequence reads: CASSGRQGPIYEQYF. For the CDR3, the DNA is TGTGCCAGCAGCGGTCGACAGGGCCCCATCTACGAGCAGTACTTC.

This clone has at least ten counts. The J gene is TRBJ2-7, the V gene TRBV12-5; 9 bases agree with TRBD1. This CDR3 contains 19 residues. In germline, CDR1 is LGHNT, CDR2 FRNRAP. The V gene end was trimmed by 0 bases and the J gene end by 0 bases; junction bases not matched to a gene: 12. The CDR3 region is CASGLVQGQGLASSYEQYF. In DNA form, the CDR3 reads TGTGCTAGTGGTTTGGTACAGGGACAGGGTCTTGCGAGCTCCTACGAGCAGTACTTC.

The chain recombines TRBV5-4 with TRBJ2-1; D is possibly TRBD1 (5 bases). V dropped 0 bases and J dropped 1 base, with 8 bases sitting between them. This CDR3 contains 15 residues. Germline V gene data show CDR1 as SGHNT and CDR2 as YYREEE (reference sequence). CDR3 protein: CASSLAQGSYNEQFF. The DNA for the CDR3 is TGTGCCAGCAGCTTGGCGCAGGGATCCTACAATGAGCAGTTCTTC. Full variable domain (remainder filled in from reference TRBV5-4 and TRBJ2-1): ETGVTQSPTHLIKTRGQQVTLRCSSQSGHNTVSWYQQALGQGPQFIFQYYREEENGRGNFPPRFSGLQFPNYSSELNVNALELDDSALYLCASSLAQGSYNEQFFGPGTRLTVL.

The V gene is TRBV21-1, the J gene TRBJ1-2; the table's D call, TRBD1, has no DNA check behind it. TRBV21-1 is a documented pseudogene. The CDR3 extends over 15 amino acids. The CDR3 nucleotides read TGTGCCAGCAGCGCTTACAGGGGCAGTAACTATGGCTACACCTTC. Its protein is CASSAYRGSNYGYTF.

The J gene is TRBJ2-7, the V gene TRBV15; TRBD2 matches at 14 bases. Trimming took 8 bases from V and 2 from J; bases not matched to a gene: 5. This CDR3 has 15 residues. Looked up from germline, CDR1 is LNHNV and CDR2 is YYDKDF (reference sequence). CDR3 sequence: CATSLGLAGAYEQYF. In DNA, the CDR3 is TGTGCCACCTCACTGGGACTAGCGGGAGCCTACGAGCAGTACTTC. The full variable domain, in which reference TRBV15 and TRBJ2-7 provide the parts outside the CDR3, is DAMVIQNPRYQVTQFGKPVTLSCSQTLNHNVMYWYQQKSSQAPKLLFHYYDKDFNNEADTPDNFQSRRPNTSFCFLDIRSPGLGDTAMYLCATSLGLAGAYEQYFGPGTRLTVT.

This chain connects TRBV6-6 to TRBJ1-1; 11 nucleotides agree with TRBD1. V dropped 6 bases and J dropped 6; count of bases not matched to a gene: 6. The CDR3 has 14 residues. The germline CDR1 and CDR2 sequences are MNHNY and SVGAGI (reference sequence). The CDR3 DNA reads as TGTGCCAGCAGAGGAGGGACAGGGGGTGCTGAAGCTTTCTTT. Protein sequence: CASRGGTGGAEAFF.

CDR3 nucleotides: TGTGCCAGCAGCACCGGCAGGGGCCCCCATCAGCCCCAGCATTTT. Its translation is CASSTGRGPHQPQHF. V is TRBV7-9 and J is TRBJ1-5, with D maybe TRBD1 (6 bases). The CDR3 consists of 15 residues. Trimming removed 5 bases at V and 5 bases at J, with 16 bases between. Germline V CDR1 and CDR2: SEHNR, FQNEAQ (reference sequence).

The chain recombines TRBV6-2 or TRBV6-3 with TRBJ1-5; 9 bases align to TRBD1. Germline V CDR1 and CDR2: MNHEY, SVGEGT. The CDR3 is 15 amino acids. J lost 7 bases, V lost 6 bases, and 10 bases had no gene match. The CDR3 DNA is TGTGCCAGCAGCCCCGGGACAGGGTGGGAGCAGCCCCAGCATTTT. This encodes CASSPGTGWEQPQHF.